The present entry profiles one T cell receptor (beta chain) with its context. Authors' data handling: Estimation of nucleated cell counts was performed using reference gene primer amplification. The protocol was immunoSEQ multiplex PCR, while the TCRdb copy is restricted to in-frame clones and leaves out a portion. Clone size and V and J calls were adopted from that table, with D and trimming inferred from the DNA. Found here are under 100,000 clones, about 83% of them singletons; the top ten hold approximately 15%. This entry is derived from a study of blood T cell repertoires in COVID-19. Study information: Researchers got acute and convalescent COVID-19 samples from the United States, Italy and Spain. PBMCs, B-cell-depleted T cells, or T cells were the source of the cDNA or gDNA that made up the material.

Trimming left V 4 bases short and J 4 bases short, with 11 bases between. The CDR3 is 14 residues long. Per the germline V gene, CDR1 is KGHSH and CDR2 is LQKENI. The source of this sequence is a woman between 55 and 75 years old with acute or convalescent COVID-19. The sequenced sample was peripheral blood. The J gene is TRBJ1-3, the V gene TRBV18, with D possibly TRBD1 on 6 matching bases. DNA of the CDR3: TGTGCCAGCTCACTCGACAGGAAGGGAAACACCATATATTTT. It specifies CASSLDRKGNTIYF.